This TCR beta chain was retrieved from a study of blood T cell repertoires in COVID-19. Across the study: Sources were T cells, B-cell-depleted T cells, or PBMCs; the material itself was cDNA or gDNA.

CDR1 is SGHRS and CDR2 is YFSETQ in the germline V gene. The CDR3 is 13 amino acids. The ends were cut back, 6 bases at V and 5 bases at J, with 11 bases in the middle. Source study methods: Using reference gene primer amplification, nucleated cell counts were estimated. The assay was immunoSEQ multiplex PCR, and TCRdb's table has in-frame clones only and misses some. V and J calls and clone size are as listed in that table; D and trimming were resolved from the DNA. The sample lists 120,000 or so clones, about 86% occurring once. The chain employs TRBV5-1 and TRBJ2-2; perhaps TRBD2 as D (6 bases). Sequencing was done on a sample of peripheral blood. This clonotype was sampled from a man older than 75 with active or convalescent COVID-19. The CDR3 is CASKQGGTGELFF. The CDR3 nucleotides are TGCGCCAGCAAGCAGGGAGGTACCGGGGAGCTGTTTTTT. Filled out from reference TRBV5-1 and TRBJ2-2, the complete variable domain reads KAGVTQTPRYLIKTRGQQVTLSCSPISGHRSVSWYQQTPGQGLQFLFEYFSETQRNKGNFPGRFSGRQFSNSRSEMNVSTLELGDSALYLCASKQGGTGELFFGEGSRLTVL.